Sequencing of this T cell receptor (beta chain) was carried out in a study of blood T cell repertoires in COVID-19. Study processing details: For nucleated cells, counts were estimated from reference gene primer amplification. Repertoires were generated with immunoSEQ multiplex PCR, while TCRdb's copy carries only in-frame clones and drops some. The DNA gave D and trimming, while V, J and clone size come from that table. This table holds fewer than 150,000 clones, 85% found once. This CDR3 spans 13 amino acids. Trimming took 5 bases from V and 12 from J, leaving 14 bases between them. Sequencing was performed on peripheral blood. This sequence originates from a human donor in a cohort sampled during active COVID-19. V gene TRBV12-3 or TRBV12-4 combines with J gene TRBJ1-6; D not resolved. The CDR3 region is CASSPPREGPLHF. The CDR3 nucleotides read TGTGCCAGCAGTCCGCCGAGGGAGGGACCCCTCCACTTT.